What follows is one T cell receptor (beta chain) and its context. Categorization into cohorts depended on clinical history that participants reported. The CDR3 sequence is 13 residues long. Trimming took 4 bases from V and 1 from J; bases not matched to a gene: 0. Germline loops: CDR1 SEHNR, CDR2 FQNEAQ (reference sequence). The record originates from a study of blood T cell repertoires in COVID-19. Per the authors' pipeline: Quantification of nucleated cells was approximated via reference gene primer amplification. Only in-frame clones appear in the TCRdb table, and some are missing; sequencing was by immunoSEQ multiplex PCR. V and J calls and clone size are those listed in that table; D and trimming were worked out from the DNA. The repertoire holds approximately 270,000 clones, roughly nine tenths seen once, with 0.95% to 1.5% in the top ten.

Source material: PBMCs or T cells enriched from blood (not recorded which). The rearrangement uses TRBV7-9 and TRBJ1-1; 7 positions agree with TRBD1. This TCR was sampled from a human donor in a cohort exposed to, infected with or recovered from COVID-19 (not recorded which). The donor label of this sample is uncertain. The DNA of the CDR3 is TGTGCCAGCAGCTCAGGGGGGAACACTGAAGCTTTCTTT. Translation gives CASSSGGNTEAFF.